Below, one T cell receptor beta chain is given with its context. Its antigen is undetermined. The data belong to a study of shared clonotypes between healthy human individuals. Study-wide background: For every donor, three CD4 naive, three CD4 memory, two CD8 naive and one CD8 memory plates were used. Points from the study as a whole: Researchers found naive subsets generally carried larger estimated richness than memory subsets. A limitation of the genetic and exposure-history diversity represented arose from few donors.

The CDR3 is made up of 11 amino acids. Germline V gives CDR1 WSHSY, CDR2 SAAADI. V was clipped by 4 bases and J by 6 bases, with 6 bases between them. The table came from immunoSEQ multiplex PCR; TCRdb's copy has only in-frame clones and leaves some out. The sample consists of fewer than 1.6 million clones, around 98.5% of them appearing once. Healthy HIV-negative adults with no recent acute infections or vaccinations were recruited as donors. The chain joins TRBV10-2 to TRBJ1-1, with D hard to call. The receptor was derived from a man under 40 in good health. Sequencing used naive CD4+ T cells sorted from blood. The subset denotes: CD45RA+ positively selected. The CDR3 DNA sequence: TGCGCCAGCAGTGCGATCGCTGAAGCTTTCTTT. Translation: CASSAIAEAFF.